This is a list of T cell receptor beta chains from one sample in a study of blood T cell repertoires in COVID-19. TCRdb's copy holds only in-frame clones and misses some; the assay was immunoSEQ multiplex PCR. The sample has fewer than 250,000 clones; 86% are singletons. Sequencing was done on a sample of PBMCs or T cells enriched from blood (not recorded which). These receptors all stem from a woman aged 50 to 60 who had recovered from COVID-19. Both conserved end residues are part of each CDR3. The D gene is left open where the match is weak. Clone size is not always given. Where it is, it says once, few, many or a class for expanded clones.

TRBJ1-5 | TRBV19 | once | - | CASSTIMGAAQPQHF | TGTGCCAGTAGTACCATCATGGGGGCGGCCCAGCCCCAGCATTTT
TRBJ2-2 | TRBV6-4 | - | TRBD2 | CASSESGGNTGELFF | TGTGCCAGCAGTGAGAGCGGGGGGAACACCGGGGAGCTGTTTTTT
TRBJ2-2 | TRBV28 | few | TRBD2 | CASSLGGTGTGELFF | TGTGCCAGCAGTTTGGGGGGGACTGGCACCGGGGAGCTGTTTTTT
TRBJ2-7 | TRBV28 | - | TRBD2 | CASSYDLDGRSYEQYF | TGTGCCAGCAGTTACGATCTTGACGGGAGGTCTTACGAGCAGTACTTC
TRBJ1-1 | TRBV18 | few | - | CASSPETDEAFF | TGTGCCAGCTCACCAGAGACAGATGAAGCTTTCTTT
TRBJ2-2 | TRBV30 | - | - | CAWSPFDTGELFF | TGTGCCTGGAGTCCATTTGACACCGGGGAGCTGTTTTTT
TRBJ1-4 | TRBV18 | many | TRBD1 | CASSQGAGSEKLFF | TGTGCCAGCTCCCAGGGGGCAGGGAGTGAAAAACTGTTTTTT
TRBJ2-1 | TRBV7-6 | - | - | CASSSRLDNEQFF | TGTGCCAGCAGCTCCCGACTCGACAATGAGCAGTTCTTC
TRBJ1-2 | TRBV18 | once | - | CASSPPSGPYYGYTF | TGTGCCAGCTCACCGCCTTCAGGGCCTTACTATGGCTACACCTTC
TRBJ1-5 | TRBV2 | - | TRBD1 | CASLDGDRGLNQPQHF | TGTGCCAGCTTGGACGGGGACAGGGGGTTGAATCAGCCCCAGCATTTT
TRBJ2-7 | TRBV7-2 | - | - | CASSFPGETYEQYF | TGTGCCAGCAGCTTCCCCGGGGAAACCTACGAGCAGTACTTC
TRBJ1-3 | TRBV5-6 | - | - | CASSLGRVRGGNTIYF | TGTGCCAGCAGCTTGGGAAGGGTACGGGGTGGAAACACCATATATTTT
TRBJ1-1 | TRBV4-3 | - | - | CASREDTPGTEAFF | TGCGCCAGCAGAGAAGACACCCCAGGGACTGAAGCTTTCTTT
TRBJ1-1 | TRBV7-9 | - | - | CASSLGAGRSGTEAFF | TGTGCCAGCAGCTTAGGGGCAGGGAGGAGTGGCACTGAAGCTTTCTTT
TRBJ1-6 | TRBV18 | - | TRBD1 | CASSPNPRQGARNSPLHF | TGTGCCAGCTCACCGAACCCCCGGCAGGGGGCGCGGAATTCACCCCTCCACTTT
TRBJ2-4 | TRBV30 | - | TRBD2 | CAGKLAGALTAKNIQYF | TGTGCCGGAAAACTAGCGGGGGCCCTTACGGCCAAAAACATTCAGTACTTC
TRBJ2-7 | TRBV29-1 | - | TRBD2 | CSALPGLGSYEQYF | TGCAGCGCCCTCCCGGGACTAGGATCCTACGAGCAGTACTTC
TRBJ1-2 | TRBV7-9 | - | - | CASSLESYRVNGYTF | TGTGCCAGCAGCTTAGAATCGTACAGGGTGAATGGCTACACCTTC
TRBJ1-6 | TRBV5-4 | - | TRBD1 | CASSLATGPPGNSPLHF | TGTGCCAGCAGCTTAGCGACAGGGCCCCCAGGGAATTCACCCCTCCACTTT
TRBJ1-1 | TRBV5-1 | - | - | CASQISGETEAFF | TGCGCCAGCCAGATATCGGGGGAAACTGAAGCTTTCTTT
TRBJ2-5 | TRBV7-9 | once | - | CASQVFPGGNQETQYF | TGTGCCAGCCAGGTATTCCCCGGAGGGAACCAAGAGACCCAGTACTTC
TRBJ1-4 | TRBV3-1/TRBV3-2 | - | - | CASSTLGDIQQRDEKLFF | TGTGCCAGCAGTACCTTAGGGGACATACAGCAAAGGGATGAAAAACTGTTTTTT
TRBJ1-4 | TRBV7-3 | - | TRBD1 | CASSPTGGMLGEKLFF | TGTGCCAGCAGCCCCACAGGGGGCATGCTAGGTGAAAAACTGTTTTTT
TRBJ2-1 | TRBV6-1 | - | TRBD2 | CASSARTSGRASEQFF | TGTGCCAGCAGTGCCCGAACTAGCGGGAGGGCAAGCGAGCAGTTCTTC
TRBJ2-3 | TRBV15 | once | TRBD2 | CATSRVPSGRAVTDTQYF | TGTGCCACCAGCAGAGTGCCTAGCGGGAGGGCCGTTACAGATACGCAGTATTTT
TRBJ2-1 | TRBV6-4 | many | TRBD2 | CASSDSSGGANEQFF | TGTGCCAGCAGTGACTCTAGCGGGGGTGCGAATGAGCAGTTCTTC
TRBJ1-1 | TRBV7-9 | - | TRBD1 | CASSPRQGAQGTEAFF | TGTGCCAGCAGCCCCAGACAGGGGGCGCAAGGCACTGAAGCTTTCTTT
TRBJ1-1 | TRBV7-9 | - | - | CASSRRLGEIGRAFF | TGTGCCAGCAGTCGCCGGTTAGGGGAAATTGGGAGGGCTTTCTTT
TRBJ1-1 | TRBV6-6 | - | - | CASKGQNLMTEAFF | TGTGCCAGCAAAGGACAGAATTTGATGACTGAAGCTTTCTTT
TRBJ1-2 | TRBV2 | few | TRBD1 | CASRLGQDYGYTF | TGTGCCAGCAGACTGGGACAGGACTATGGCTACACCTTC
TRBJ2-7 | TRBV5-1 | once | - | CASSSGRGREEQYF | TGCGCCAGCAGTTCAGGCAGGGGGCGGGAGGAGCAGTACTTC
TRBJ1-1 | TRBV21-1 | - | - | CASSRRYGYTEAFF | TGTGCCAGCAGCCGCCGATACGGGTACACTGAAGCTTTCTTT
TRBJ1-6 | TRBV12-3/TRBV12-4 | - | - | CASSFSGNSPLHF | TGTGCCAGCAGTTTTTCCGGGAACTCACCCCTCCACTTT
TRBJ1-4 | TRBV7-9 | - | TRBD1 | CASSPRGRTNEKLFF | TGTGCCAGCAGCCCCAGGGGGAGGACTAATGAAAAACTGTTTTTT
TRBJ1-6 | TRBV7-2 | - | - | CASSLGPLPYNSPLHF | TGTGCCAGCAGCTTAGGGCCTTTACCCTATAATTCACCCCTCCACTTT
TRBJ2-7 | TRBV5-5 | - | TRBD2 | CASSLGTSGVYEQYF | TGTGCCAGCAGCTTGGGGACTAGCGGGGTCTACGAGCAGTACTTC
TRBJ2-6 | TRBV4-3 | - | - | CASSQAGFGANVLTF | TGCGCCAGCAGCCAAGCAGGGTTTGGGGCCAACGTCCTGACTTTC
TRBJ2-1 | TRBV6-5 | once | TRBD2 | CATQGGGLAGVRQFF | TGTGCCACCCAGGGAGGGGGGCTAGCGGGAGTAAGGCAGTTCTTC
TRBJ2-1 | TRBV13 | - | - | CASRGGAFEQFF | TGTGCCAGCAGAGGCGGGGCTTTTGAGCAGTTCTTC
TRBJ2-7 | TRBV6-5 | - | TRBD2 | CASSSWTSGRYEQYF | TGTGCCAGCAGTTCTTGGACTAGCGGGAGGTACGAGCAGTACTTC
TRBJ1-2 | TRBV12-3/TRBV12-4 | - | - | CASTYGTGYGYTF | TGTGCCAGCACCTACGGTACCGGTTATGGCTACACCTTC
TRBJ1-1 | TRBV10-2 | - | TRBD1 | CASSAGTGANTEAFF | TGCGCCAGCAGCGCCGGGACAGGGGCTAACACTGAAGCTTTCTTT
TRBJ2-1 | TRBV29-1 | - | TRBD2 | CSVEGFGVAGGVEQFF | TGCAGCGTTGAAGGATTCGGGGTAGCGGGAGGGGTTGAGCAGTTCTTC
TRBJ1-1 | TRBV3-1/TRBV3-2 | - | TRBD1 | CASSQDLGGASAIEAFF | TGTGCCAGCAGCCAAGATTTAGGGGGCGCCTCAGCGATTGAAGCTTTCTTT
TRBJ1-2 | TRBV19 | - | TRBD1 | CASTLSGQGAEGYTF | TGTGCCAGTACCCTTAGCGGACAGGGGGCAGAAGGCTACACCTTC
TRBJ2-2 | TRBV23-1 | - | - | CASSQSEGWQDGTGELFF | TGCGCCAGCAGTCAATCAGAAGGTTGGCAGGATGGGACCGGGGAGCTGTTTTTT
TRBJ2-2 | TRBV3-1/TRBV3-2 | - | TRBD1 | CASSQQGTVYTGELFF | TGTGCCAGCAGCCAACAAGGGACAGTATACACCGGGGAGCTGTTTTTT
TRBJ2-2 | TRBV11-2 | once | - | CASSLRAQGVNTGELFF | TGTGCCAGCAGCTTAAGGGCCCAAGGGGTGAACACCGGGGAGCTGTTTTTT
TRBJ2-7 | TRBV6-2/TRBV6-3 | once | TRBD1 | CASSWDRGRLRTNSEQYF | TGTGCCAGCAGTTGGGACAGGGGGCGCTTACGAACGAACTCCGAGCAGTACTTC
TRBJ2-2 | TRBV7-9 | - | - | CASNPITSPTNTGELFF | TGTGCCAGCAACCCCATAACTAGCCCTACGAACACCGGGGAGCTGTTTTTT
TRBJ2-3 | TRBV5-1 | - | - | CASSLGSVGLAGDTQYF | TGCGCCAGCAGCTTGGGTTCCGTGGGCCTTGCGGGAGATACGCAGTATTTT
TRBJ2-7 | TRBV11-2 | - | - | CASSPPRVAFYEQYF | TGTGCCAGCAGCCCCCCCCGGGTTGCGTTCTACGAGCAGTACTTC
TRBJ2-5 | TRBV10-3 | - | - | CAIRPPGNQETQYF | TGTGCCATCAGGCCCCCAGGAAACCAAGAGACCCAGTACTTC